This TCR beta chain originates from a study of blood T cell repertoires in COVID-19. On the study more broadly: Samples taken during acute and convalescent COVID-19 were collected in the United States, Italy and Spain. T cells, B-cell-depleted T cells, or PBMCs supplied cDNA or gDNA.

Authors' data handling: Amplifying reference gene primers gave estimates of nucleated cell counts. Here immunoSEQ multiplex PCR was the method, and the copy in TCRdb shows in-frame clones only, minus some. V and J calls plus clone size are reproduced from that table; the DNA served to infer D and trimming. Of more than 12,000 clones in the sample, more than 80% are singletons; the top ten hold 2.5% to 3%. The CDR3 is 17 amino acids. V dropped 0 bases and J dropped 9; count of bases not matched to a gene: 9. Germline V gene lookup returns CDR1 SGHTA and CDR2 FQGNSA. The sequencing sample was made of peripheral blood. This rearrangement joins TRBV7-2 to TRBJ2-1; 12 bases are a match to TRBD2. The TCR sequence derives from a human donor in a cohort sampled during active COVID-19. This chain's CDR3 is CASSLAASGRANLEQFF. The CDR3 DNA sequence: TGTGCCAGCAGCTTAGCGGCTAGCGGGAGGGCCAACCTTGAGCAGTTCTTC.